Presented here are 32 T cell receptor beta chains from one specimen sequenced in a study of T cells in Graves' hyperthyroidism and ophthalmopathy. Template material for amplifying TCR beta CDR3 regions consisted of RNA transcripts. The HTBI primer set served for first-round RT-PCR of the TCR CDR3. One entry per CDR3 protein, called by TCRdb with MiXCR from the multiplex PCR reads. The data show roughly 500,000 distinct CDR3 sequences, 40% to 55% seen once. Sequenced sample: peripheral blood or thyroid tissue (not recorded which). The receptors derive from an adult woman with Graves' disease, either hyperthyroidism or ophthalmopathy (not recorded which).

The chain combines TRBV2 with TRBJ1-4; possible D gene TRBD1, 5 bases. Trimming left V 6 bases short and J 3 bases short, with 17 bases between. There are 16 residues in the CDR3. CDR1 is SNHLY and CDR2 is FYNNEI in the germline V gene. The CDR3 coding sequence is TGTGCCAGCAGCCTACAAGGGACGTTTGCTAATGAAAAACTGTTTTTT. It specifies CASSLQGTFANEKLFF.

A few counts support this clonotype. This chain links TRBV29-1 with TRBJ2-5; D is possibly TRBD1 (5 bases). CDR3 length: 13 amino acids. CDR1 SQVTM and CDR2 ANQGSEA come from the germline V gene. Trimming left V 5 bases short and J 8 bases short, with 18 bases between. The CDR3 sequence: CSVPQDTKRTQYF. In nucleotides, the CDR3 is TGCAGCGTTCCACAGGATACCAAGAGAACCCAGTACTTC.

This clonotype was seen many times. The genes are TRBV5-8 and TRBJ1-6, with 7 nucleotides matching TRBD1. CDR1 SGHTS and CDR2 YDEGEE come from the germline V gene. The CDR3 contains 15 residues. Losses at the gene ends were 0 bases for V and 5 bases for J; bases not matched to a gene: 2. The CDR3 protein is CASSLAGQHNSPLHF. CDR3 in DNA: TGTGCCAGCAGCTTGGCGGGACAGCATAATTCACCCCTCCACTTT.

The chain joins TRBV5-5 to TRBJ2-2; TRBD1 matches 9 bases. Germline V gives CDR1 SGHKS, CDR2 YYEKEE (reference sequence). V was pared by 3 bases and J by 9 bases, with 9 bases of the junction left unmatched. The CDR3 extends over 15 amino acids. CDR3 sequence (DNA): TGTGCCAGCAGCTACGCCGGGACAGGGTACCGGGAGCTGTTTTTT. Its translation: CASSYAGTGYRELFF. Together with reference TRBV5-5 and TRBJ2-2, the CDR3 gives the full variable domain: DAGVTQSPTHLIKTRGQQVTLRCSPISGHKSVSWYQQVLGQGPQFIFQYYEKEERGRGNFPDRFSARQFPNYSSELNVNALLLGDSALYLCASSYAGTGYRELFFGEGSRLTVL.

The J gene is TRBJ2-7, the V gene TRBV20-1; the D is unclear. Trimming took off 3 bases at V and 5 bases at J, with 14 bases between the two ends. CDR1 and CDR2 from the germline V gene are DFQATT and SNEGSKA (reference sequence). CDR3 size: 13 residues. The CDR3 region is CSASPPTAHEQYF. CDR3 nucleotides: TGCAGTGCTAGTCCCCCGACCGCCCACGAGCAGTACTTC.

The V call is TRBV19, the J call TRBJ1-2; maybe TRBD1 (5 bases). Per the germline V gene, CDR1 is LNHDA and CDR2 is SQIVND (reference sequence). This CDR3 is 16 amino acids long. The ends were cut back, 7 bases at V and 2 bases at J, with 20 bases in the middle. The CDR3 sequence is CASTTYGTGGNYGYTF. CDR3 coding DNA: TGTGCCAGTACCACCTACGGGACCGGGGGGAACTATGGCTACACCTTC.

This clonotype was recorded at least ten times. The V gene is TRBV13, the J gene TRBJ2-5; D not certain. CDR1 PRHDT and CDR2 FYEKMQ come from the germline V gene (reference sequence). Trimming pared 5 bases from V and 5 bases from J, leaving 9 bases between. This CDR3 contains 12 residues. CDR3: CASSTPGETQYF. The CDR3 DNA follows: TGTGCCAGCAGCACTCCTGGGGAGACCCAGTACTTC.

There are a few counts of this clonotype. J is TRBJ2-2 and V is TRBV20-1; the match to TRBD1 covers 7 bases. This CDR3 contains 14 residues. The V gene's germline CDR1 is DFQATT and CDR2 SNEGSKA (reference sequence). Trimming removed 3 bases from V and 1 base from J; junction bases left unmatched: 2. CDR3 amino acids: CSARGQMNTGELFF. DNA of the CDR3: TGCAGTGCTAGGGGACAGATGAACACCGGGGAGCTGTTTTTT.

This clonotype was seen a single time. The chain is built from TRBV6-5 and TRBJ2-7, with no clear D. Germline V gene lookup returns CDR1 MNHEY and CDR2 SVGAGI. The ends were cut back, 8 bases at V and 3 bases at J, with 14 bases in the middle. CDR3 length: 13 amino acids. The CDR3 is CASRVVGFYEQYF. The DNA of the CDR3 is TGTGCCAGCCGAGTAGTGGGATTCTACGAGCAGTACTTC.

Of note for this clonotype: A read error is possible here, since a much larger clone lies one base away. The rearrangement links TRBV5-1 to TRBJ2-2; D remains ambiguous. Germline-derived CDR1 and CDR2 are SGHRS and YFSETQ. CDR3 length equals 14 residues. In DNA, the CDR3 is TGCGCCAGAAGCTTGGAGCCGGCTACCGGGGAGCTGTTTTTT. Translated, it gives CARSLEPATGELFF.

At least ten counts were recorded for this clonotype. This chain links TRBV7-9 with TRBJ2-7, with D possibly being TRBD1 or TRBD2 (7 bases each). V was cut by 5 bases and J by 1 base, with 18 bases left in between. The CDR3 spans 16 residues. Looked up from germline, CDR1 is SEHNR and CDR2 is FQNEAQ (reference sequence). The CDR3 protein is CASSPEGQGGSYEQYF. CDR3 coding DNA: TGTGCCAGCAGCCCGGAGGGGCAGGGGGGGTCCTACGAGCAGTACTTC.

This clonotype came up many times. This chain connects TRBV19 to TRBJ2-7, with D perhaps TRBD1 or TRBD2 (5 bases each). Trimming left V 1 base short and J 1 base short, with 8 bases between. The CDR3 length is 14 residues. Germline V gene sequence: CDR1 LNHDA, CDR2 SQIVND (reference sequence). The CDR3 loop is CASSIGGGSYEQYF. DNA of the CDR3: TGTGCCAGTAGTATAGGTGGGGGTTCCTACGAGCAGTACTTC.

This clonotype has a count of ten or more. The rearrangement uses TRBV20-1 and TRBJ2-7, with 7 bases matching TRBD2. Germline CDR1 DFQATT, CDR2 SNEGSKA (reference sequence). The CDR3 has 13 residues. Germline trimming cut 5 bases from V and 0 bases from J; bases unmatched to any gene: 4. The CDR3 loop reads CSAPGGTSYEQYF. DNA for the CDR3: TGCAGTGCTCCCGGGGGGACCTCCTACGAGCAGTACTTC.

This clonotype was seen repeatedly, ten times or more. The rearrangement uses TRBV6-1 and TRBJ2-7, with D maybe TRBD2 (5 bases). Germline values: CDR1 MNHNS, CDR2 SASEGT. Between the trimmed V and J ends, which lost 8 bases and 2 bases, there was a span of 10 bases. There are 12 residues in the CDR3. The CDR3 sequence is CASCRGTYEQYF. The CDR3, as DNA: TGTGCCAGCTGTCGAGGGACCTACGAGCAGTACTTC.

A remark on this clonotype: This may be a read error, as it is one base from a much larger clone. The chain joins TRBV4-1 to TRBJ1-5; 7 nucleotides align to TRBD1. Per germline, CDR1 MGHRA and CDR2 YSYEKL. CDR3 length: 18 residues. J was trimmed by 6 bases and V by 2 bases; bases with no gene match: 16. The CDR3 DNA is TGCGCCAGCAGCCAATTCCCTTTGAGAACAGGGGTCAGTCAGCCCCAGCATTTT. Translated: CASSQFPLRTGVSQPQHF.

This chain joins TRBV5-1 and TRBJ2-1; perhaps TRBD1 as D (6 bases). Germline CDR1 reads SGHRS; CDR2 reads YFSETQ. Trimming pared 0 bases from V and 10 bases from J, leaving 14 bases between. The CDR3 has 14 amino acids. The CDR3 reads CASSLGQEGSEQFF. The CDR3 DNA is TGCGCCAGCAGCTTGGGACAGGAAGGTTCAGAGCAGTTCTTC.

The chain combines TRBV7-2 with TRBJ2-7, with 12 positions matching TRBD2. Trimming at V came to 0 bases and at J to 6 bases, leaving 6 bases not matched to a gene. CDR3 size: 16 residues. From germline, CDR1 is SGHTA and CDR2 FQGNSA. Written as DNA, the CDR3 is TGTGCCAGCAGCTTAGCGGGACTAGCGGGTCCACGCGAGCAGTACTTC. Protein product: CASSLAGLAGPREQYF.

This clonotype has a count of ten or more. The CDR3 coding sequence is TGCAGCGTTGAGTTCGGTTACGAGCAGTACTTC. Translating it yields CSVEFGYEQYF. The chain has TRBV29-1 and TRBJ2-7; D gene uncertain. The CDR3 contains 11 residues. Trimming left V 3 bases short and J 4 bases short, with 7 bases between. The germline CDR1 and CDR2 sequences are SQVTM and ANQGSEA.

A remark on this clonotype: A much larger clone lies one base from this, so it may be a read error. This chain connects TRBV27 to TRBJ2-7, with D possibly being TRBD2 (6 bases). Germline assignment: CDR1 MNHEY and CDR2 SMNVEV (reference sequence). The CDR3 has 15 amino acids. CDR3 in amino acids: CASSVGAGLAYGQYF. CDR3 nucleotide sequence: TGTGCCAGCAGCGTAGGTGCGGGGCTAGCCTACGGGCAGTACTTC.

The CDR3 region has the DNA TGTGCCAGCAGCTTAGGTCAGGAGAAACCCTACGAGCAGTACTTC. Its protein product is CASSLGQEKPYEQYF. The chain is built from TRBV2 and TRBJ2-7, with D uncertain. The germline V gene has CDR1 SNHLY and CDR2 FYNNEI. Deletions cut 6 bases from V and 2 bases from J, with 17 bases between. The length of the CDR3 is 15 residues.

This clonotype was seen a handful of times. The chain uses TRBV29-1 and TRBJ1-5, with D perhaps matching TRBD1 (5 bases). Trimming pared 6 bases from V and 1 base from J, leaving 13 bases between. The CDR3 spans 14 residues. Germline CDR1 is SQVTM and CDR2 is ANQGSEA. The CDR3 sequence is CSVMTEGSNQPQHF. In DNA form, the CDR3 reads TGCAGCGTGATGACAGAGGGAAGCAATCAGCCCCAGCATTTT.

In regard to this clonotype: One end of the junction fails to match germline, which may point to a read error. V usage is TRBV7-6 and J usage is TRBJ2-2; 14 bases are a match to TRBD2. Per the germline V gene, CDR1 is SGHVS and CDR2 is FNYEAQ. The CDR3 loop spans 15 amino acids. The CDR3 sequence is CASSSYRLAGGEVFF. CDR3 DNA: TGTGCCAGCAGCTCGTACCGACTAGCGGGAGGGGAGGTGTTTTTT.

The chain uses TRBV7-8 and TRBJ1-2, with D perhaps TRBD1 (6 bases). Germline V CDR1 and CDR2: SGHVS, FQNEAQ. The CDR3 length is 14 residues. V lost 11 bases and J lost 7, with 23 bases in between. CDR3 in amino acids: CAWSEGGPIFGYTF. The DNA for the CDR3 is TGTGCCTGGAGCGAGGGGGGTCCTATTTTTGGCTACACCTTC.

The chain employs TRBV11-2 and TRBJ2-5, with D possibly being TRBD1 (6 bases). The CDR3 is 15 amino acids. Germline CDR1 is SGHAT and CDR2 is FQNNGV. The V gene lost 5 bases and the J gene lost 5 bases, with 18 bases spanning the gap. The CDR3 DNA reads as TGTGCCAGCAGCCGGGACATAGGGTCGGGGGAGACCCAGTACTTC. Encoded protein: CASSRDIGSGETQYF.

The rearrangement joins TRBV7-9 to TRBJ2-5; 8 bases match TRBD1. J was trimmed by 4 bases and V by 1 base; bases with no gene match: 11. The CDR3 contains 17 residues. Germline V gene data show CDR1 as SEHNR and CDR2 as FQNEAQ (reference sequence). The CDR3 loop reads CASSLVAGTGVRETQYF. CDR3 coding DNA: TGTGCCAGCAGCTTAGTGGCGGGGACAGGCGTACGAGAGACCCAGTACTTC.

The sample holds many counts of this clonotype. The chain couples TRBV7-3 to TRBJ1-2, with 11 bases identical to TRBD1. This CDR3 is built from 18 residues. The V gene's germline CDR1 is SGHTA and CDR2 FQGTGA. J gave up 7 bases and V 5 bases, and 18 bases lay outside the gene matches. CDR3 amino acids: CASSPKGGRTGGSAGYTF. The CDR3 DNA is TGTGCCAGCAGCCCTAAAGGGGGTAGGACAGGGGGCTCGGCTGGCTACACCTTC.

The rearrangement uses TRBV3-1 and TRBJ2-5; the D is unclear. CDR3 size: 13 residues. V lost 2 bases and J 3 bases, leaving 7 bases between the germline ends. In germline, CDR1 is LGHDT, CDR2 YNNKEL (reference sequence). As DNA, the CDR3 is TGTGCCAGCAGCCAAATCCTGAAAGAGACCCAGTACTTC. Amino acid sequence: CASSQILKETQYF.

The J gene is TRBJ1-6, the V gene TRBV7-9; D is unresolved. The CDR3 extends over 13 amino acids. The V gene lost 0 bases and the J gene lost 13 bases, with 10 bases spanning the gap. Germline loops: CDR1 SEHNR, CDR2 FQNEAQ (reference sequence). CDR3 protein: CASSLAGLRPLHF. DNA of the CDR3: TGTGCCAGCAGCTTAGCCGGTCTGCGTCCCCTCCACTTT.

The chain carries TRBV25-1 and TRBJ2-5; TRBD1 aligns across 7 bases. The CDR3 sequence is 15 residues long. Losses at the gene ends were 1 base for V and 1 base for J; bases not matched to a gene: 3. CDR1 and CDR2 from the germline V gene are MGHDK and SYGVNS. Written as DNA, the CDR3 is TGTGCCAGCAGTGAATCCGGGACAGCCCAAGAGACCCAGTACTTC. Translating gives CASSESGTAQETQYF.

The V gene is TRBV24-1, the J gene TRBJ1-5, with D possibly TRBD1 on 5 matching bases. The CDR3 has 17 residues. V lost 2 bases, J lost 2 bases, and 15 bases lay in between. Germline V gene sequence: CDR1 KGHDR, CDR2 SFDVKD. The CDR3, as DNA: TGTGCCACCAGTGATTCTCGGCAGGGTTGTGGCAATCAGCCCCAGCATTTT. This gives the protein CATSDSRQGCGNQPQHF.

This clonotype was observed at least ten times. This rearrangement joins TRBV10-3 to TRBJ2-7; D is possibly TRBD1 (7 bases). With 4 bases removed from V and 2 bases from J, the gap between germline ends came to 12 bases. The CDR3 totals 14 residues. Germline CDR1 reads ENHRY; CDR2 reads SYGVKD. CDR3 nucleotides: TGTGCCATCAGTGGCAGGGGGGCTCCCTACGAGCAGTACTTC. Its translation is CAISGRGAPYEQYF.

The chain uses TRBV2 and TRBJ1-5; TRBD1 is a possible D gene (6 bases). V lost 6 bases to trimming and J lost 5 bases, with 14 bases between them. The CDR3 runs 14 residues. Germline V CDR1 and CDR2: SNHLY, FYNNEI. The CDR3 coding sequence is TGTGCCAGCAGACCCGACAGGACCCATCAGCCCCAGCATTTT. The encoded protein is CASRPDRTHQPQHF.